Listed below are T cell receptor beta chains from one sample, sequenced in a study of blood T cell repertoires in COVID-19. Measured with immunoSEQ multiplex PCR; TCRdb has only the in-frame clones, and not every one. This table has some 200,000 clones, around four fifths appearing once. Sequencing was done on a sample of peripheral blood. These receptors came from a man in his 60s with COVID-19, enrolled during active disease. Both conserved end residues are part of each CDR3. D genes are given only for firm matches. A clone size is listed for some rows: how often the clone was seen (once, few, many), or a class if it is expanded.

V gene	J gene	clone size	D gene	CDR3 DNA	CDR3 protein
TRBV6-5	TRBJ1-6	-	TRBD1	TGTGCCAGCACACTGACAGGGATTAATTCACCCCTCCACTTT	CASTLTGINSPLHF
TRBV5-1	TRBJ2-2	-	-	TGCGCCAGCAGTTCGGGGGGCGACACCGGGGAGCTGTTTTTT	CASSSGGDTGELFF
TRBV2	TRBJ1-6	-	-	TGTGCCAGCACGTCCAGGGAATCCCTCCACTTT	CASTSRESLHF
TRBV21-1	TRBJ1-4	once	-	TGTGCCAGCAGCAAAGTAGGGACAGGGGAGGATGAAAAACTGTTTTTT	CASSKVGTGEDEKLFF
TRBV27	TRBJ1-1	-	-	TGTGCCAGCAGTTTACAGGGCACTGAAGCTTTCTTT	CASSLQGTEAFF
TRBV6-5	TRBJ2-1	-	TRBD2	TGTGCCAGCAGTTACTCGACCTCGGGGGGTGAGCAGTTCTTC	CASSYSTSGGEQFF
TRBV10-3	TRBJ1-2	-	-	TGTGCCATCAGTGAATCGGCAGGGATTAACTATGGCTACACCTTC	CAISESAGINYGYTF
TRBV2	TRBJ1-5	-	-	TGTGCCAGCAGTGAATTATCGGGGTTAACCCTTTTTCAGCCCCAGCATTTT	CASSELSGLTLFQPQHF
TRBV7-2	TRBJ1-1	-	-	TGTGCCAGCAGCCTATCCCCGGGGGTGAACACTGAAGCTTTCTTT	CASSLSPGVNTEAFF
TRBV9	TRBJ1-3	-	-	TGTGCCAGCAGCGTAGGCGGGAGTGTAAGCTCTGGAAACACCATATATTTT	CASSVGGSVSSGNTIYF
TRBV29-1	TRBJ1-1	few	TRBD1	TGCAGCGTTGTGCGGCAAACAGGGGGCCGCACTGAAGCTTTCTTT	CSVVRQTGGRTEAFF
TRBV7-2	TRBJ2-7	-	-	TGTGCCAGCAGCTTAGGTGGCAGGGGTTACGAGCAGTACTTC	CASSLGGRGYEQYF
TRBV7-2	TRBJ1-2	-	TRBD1	TGTGCCAGCAGCTTGCCGGGACAGGGACGCGATGGCTACACCTTC	CASSLPGQGRDGYTF
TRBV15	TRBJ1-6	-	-	TGTGCCACCAGCAGCCCTGACAGACCCCTCCACTTT	CATSSPDRPLHF
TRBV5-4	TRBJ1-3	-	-	TGTGCCAGCAGCTACGGACAGGGAAACACCATATATTTT	CASSYGQGNTIYF
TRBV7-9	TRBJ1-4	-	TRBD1	TGTGCCAGCAGATTTGGGGACAGGGAAAGTGAAAAACTGTTTTTT	CASRFGDRESEKLFF
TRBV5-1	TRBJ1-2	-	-	TGCGCCAGCAGCTTGGACAGGGCCGCCATAGGCTACACCTTC	CASSLDRAAIGYTF
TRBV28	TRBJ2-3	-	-	TGTGCCAGCAGTTTATCCGGTCCTAGCACAGATACGCAGTATTTT	CASSLSGPSTDTQYF
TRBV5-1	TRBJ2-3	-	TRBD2	TGCGCCAGCAGCTCCGGGACTAGCGGGAGGCTGGGCACAGATACGCAGTATTTT	CASSSGTSGRLGTDTQYF
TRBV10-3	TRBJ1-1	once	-	TGTGCCATAAGGGGGGGTCTCACTGAAGCTTTCTTT	CAIRGGLTEAFF
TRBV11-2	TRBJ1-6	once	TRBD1	TGTGCCAGCAGCAAGGGGACAGCAAATTCACCCCTCCACTTT	CASSKGTANSPLHF
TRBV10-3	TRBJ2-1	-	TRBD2	TGTGCCATCAGTGAGGGTGCTACTAGCGGGAGGACTGAGCAGTTCTTC	CAISEGATSGRTEQFF
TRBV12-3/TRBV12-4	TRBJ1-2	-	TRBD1	TGTGCCAGCAGTCGGACAGGGAGGGGCTACACCTTC	CASSRTGRGYTF
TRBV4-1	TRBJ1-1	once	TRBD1	TGCGCCAGCAGCCAAGAGTACAGGGGGCGGACTGAAGCTTTCTTT	CASSQEYRGRTEAFF
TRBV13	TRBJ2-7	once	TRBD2	TGTGCCAGCAGCTGGAGACTAGCGGGAGGGCCTTACGAGCAGTACTTC	CASSWRLAGGPYEQYF
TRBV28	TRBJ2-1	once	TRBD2	TGTGCCAGCAGTTTATCCTCGGGAGCGGGAGGGGGTAGGGCCAATGAGCAGTTCTTC	CASSLSSGAGGGRANEQFF
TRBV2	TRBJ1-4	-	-	TGTGCCAGCACGGGTCGGGTTGCAACTAATGAAAAACTGTTTTTT	CASTGRVATNEKLFF
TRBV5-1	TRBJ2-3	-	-	TGCGCCAGCAGCTTGGGAGGCACAGATACGCAGTATTTT	CASSLGGTDTQYF
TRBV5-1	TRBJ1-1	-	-	TGCGCCAGCAACTTATCAGACAGGAGGAACACTGAAGCTTTCTTT	CASNLSDRRNTEAFF
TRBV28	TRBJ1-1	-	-	TGTGCCAGCAGTTTAGGCACACGGGGCACTGAAGCTTTCTTT	CASSLGTRGTEAFF
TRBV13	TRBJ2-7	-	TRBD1	TGTGCCAGCAGCCGGGACAGTTTTAGCTCCTACGAGCAGTACTTC	CASSRDSFSSYEQYF
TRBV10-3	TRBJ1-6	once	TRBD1	TGTGCCATCAGAACGACAGGGACAATTTCACCCCTCCACTTT	CAIRTTGTISPLHF
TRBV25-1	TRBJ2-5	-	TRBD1	TGTGCCAGCAGTGGGACAGGGGGCATGGAGACCCAGTACTTC	CASSGTGGMETQYF
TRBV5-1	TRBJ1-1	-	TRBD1	TGCGCCAGCAGCTTCACGGACAGGGGGCGCACTGAAGCTTTCTTT	CASSFTDRGRTEAFF
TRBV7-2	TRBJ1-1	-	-	TGTGCCAGCCGCAGGGTTGGCACTGAAGCTTTCTTT	CASRRVGTEAFF
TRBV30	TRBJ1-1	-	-	TGTGCCTGGAGGGAACTAATGAACACTGAAGCTTTCTTT	CAWRELMNTEAFF
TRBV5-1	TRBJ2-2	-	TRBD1	TGCGCCAGCAGCTCCTTCAAATGGACAGGGGGCTGGACCGGGGAGCTGTTTTTT	CASSSFKWTGGWTGELFF
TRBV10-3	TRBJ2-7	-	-	TGTGCCATCAGGAGCACCCACGGGGAGCAGTACTTC	CAIRSTHGEQYF
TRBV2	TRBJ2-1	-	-	TGTGCCAGCAGTGAATCAGGTTTATCAAATGAGCAGTTCTTC	CASSESGLSNEQFF
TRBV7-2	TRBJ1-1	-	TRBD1	TGTGCCAGCAGCTCAGGAAGACAGGGGGCCGAAGCTTTCTTT	CASSSGRQGAEAFF
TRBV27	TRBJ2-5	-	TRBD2	TGTGCCAGCAGTTCCAGACTAGCGCGAGGGAAAGAGACCCAGTACTTC	CASSSRLARGKETQYF
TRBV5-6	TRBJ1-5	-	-	TGTGCCAGCAGCTTGGCTCGGGGTCCCGTGCCCCAGCATTTT	CASSLARGPVPQHF
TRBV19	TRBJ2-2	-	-	TGTGCCAGTAGTATAGATCGTTGGGCTCTTGGCGGGGAGCTGTTTTTT	CASSIDRWALGGELFF
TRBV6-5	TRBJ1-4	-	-	TGTGCCAGCAGTTTCCTCAAGGGGGGGAGCGGTGAAAAACTGTTTTTT	CASSFLKGGSGEKLFF
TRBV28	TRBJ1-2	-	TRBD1	TGTGCCAGCAGTATCGGACAGGGAAACTATGGCTACACCTTC	CASSIGQGNYGYTF